This TCR beta chain was obtained from a study of T cell repertoires in cytomegalovirus infection. Study at large: Indicated by public TCR beta signatures were CMV infection and matching HLA type. Study findings and constraints: What dominated the ex vivo response were HLA-C-restricted CMV-specific TCR beta clonotypes. Summed frequency of shared TCR beta families picked out CMV carriers who also had the relevant HLA.

This clonotype was recorded many times. Its antigen remains unidentified. Trimming removed 5 bases from V and 0 bases from J, with 5 bases in between. This CDR3 region has 12 residues. Germline assignment: CDR1 SGHTA and CDR2 FQGNSA. TCRdb analysed the reads with MiXCR anew, one entry per CDR3 protein. The sample yields 310,000 or so distinct CDR3 sequences, roughly 15% seen once. The TCR sequence derives from a human donor in good health (CMV status not recorded). Some clones in this sample may be carry-over from other donors' samples. The chain has TRBV7-2 and TRBJ2-7; unclear D gene. Sequenced: PBMCs. Here the CDR3 DNA reads TGTGCCAGCAGCCGGAGCTCCTACGAGCAGTACTTC. Its protein product is CASSRSSYEQYF.